Shown below are 7 T cell receptor beta chains from a single sample sequenced in a study of ipilimumab plus nivolumab after autologous stem cell transplantation. Generated by immunoSEQ multiplex PCR, the TCRdb table keeps only in-frame clones and is missing some. The table records 15,000 to 20,000 clones, 81% of them present only once. The sample consisted of PBMCs, taken in a trial of ipilimumab plus nivolumab as post-transplant consolidation. The receptors derive from a male donor with diffuse large B-cell lymphoma.

This chain connects TRBV19 to TRBJ1-2; D may be TRBD1 (5 bases). V lost 5 bases to trimming and J lost 3 bases, with 7 bases between them. This CDR3 spans 12 amino acids. Germline-derived CDR1 and CDR2 are LNHDA and SQIVND (reference sequence). The CDR3 sequence: CASSEGYYGYTF. The DNA of the CDR3 is TGTGCCAGTAGTGAGGGGTACTATGGCTACACCTTC.

V and J are TRBV6-5 and TRBJ1-5; no definite D call. V was clipped by 4 bases and J by 6 bases, with 7 bases between them. Germline assignment: CDR1 MNHEY and CDR2 SVGAGI. This CDR3 region has 12 residues. CDR3 DNA sequence: TGTGCCAGCAGTTCCCTACTTCAGCCCCAGCATTTT. This gives the protein CASSSLLQPQHF.

The chain has TRBV7-9 and TRBJ2-1; 9 nucleotides match TRBD2. The CDR3 has 13 amino acids. Germline lookup yields CDR1 SEHNR and CDR2 FQNEAQ (reference sequence). Unmatched junction bases numbered 2, after V lost 4 bases and J lost 7 bases. The CDR3 DNA is TGTGCCAGCAGCTCCGGACTAGCGAATGAGCAGTTCTTC. Its translation is CASSSGLANEQFF.

By share, this clone counts as medium-sized. V usage is TRBV5-1 and J usage is TRBJ2-1, with D uncertain. V lost 2 bases and J lost 3, with 6 bases in between. CDR1 and CDR2 (germline): SGHRS, YFSETQ. The CDR3 totals 13 residues. The CDR3 nucleotides are TGCGCCAGCAGCTTCTCAGACTACAATGAGCAGTTCTTC. Encoded protein: CASSFSDYNEQFF.

V is TRBV7-6 and J is TRBJ1-6; D is ambiguous. The CDR3 runs to 17 residues. The germline CDR1 and CDR2 sequences are SGHVS and FNYEAQ. Trimming left V 5 bases short and J 0 bases short, with 14 bases between. CDR3 region: CASSPLSDGSYNSPLHF. The CDR3 DNA sequence: TGTGCCAGCAGCCCCCTGTCCGACGGCTCCTATAATTCACCCCTCCACTTT.

The chain recombines TRBV7-8 with TRBJ2-2; 12 nucleotides agree with TRBD2. Germline CDR1 is SGHVS and CDR2 is FQNEAQ. The CDR3 is 16 residues long. Germline trimming cut 3 bases from V and 7 bases from J; bases unmatched to any gene: 6. For the CDR3, the DNA is TGTGCCAGCAGCTTTCTAGCGGGGGGGCGTATCGGGGAGCTGTTTTTT. Amino acids: CASSFLAGGRIGELFF.

This rearrangement joins TRBV7-8 to TRBJ1-4; no clear D. This CDR3 contains 17 residues. V was trimmed by 1 base and J by 0 bases, leaving 12 bases between them. Germline V lookup: CDR1 SGHVS, CDR2 FQNEAQ. The CDR3, as DNA: TGTGCCAGCAGCTTAGATAGGAGGACTGCAACTAATGAAAAACTGTTTTTT. Translation gives CASSLDRRTATNEKLFF. The whole variable domain, filled in from reference TRBV7-8 and TRBJ1-4, reads GAGVSQSPRYKVAKRGQDVALRCDPISGHVSLFWYQQALGQGPEFLTYFQNEAQLDKSGLPSDRFFAERPEGSVSTLKIQRTQQEDSAVYLCASSLDRRTATNEKLFFGSGTQLSVL.